The 8 T cell receptor beta chains presented below share a single source sample, sequenced in a study of identical twins. TCRdb called the 5' RACE reads again in MiXCR, with one record for every CDR3 protein. Here the sample spans 500,000 or so distinct CDR3 sequences, roughly 13% being singletons. These data also featured in a second study, about yellow fever vaccine responses in identical twins.

Sequenced input: CD4+ T cells sorted from blood. The origin of the receptors is a young woman in good health.

Only a few counts were recorded for this clonotype. The chain combines TRBV6-5 with TRBJ2-5; D may be TRBD1 (6 bases). The length of the CDR3 is 17 residues. Germline V lookup: CDR1 MNHEY, CDR2 SVGAGI. V lost 2 bases to trimming and J lost 2 bases, with 18 bases between them. The CDR3 sequence is CASSYTLTGAKQETQYF. The CDR3 coding sequence is TGTGCCAGCAGTTACACTCTGACAGGAGCCAAACAAGAGACCCAGTACTTC.

V gene TRBV3-1 combines with J gene TRBJ2-7; 7 nucleotides align to TRBD2. Germline lookup yields CDR1 LGHDT and CDR2 YNNKEL (reference sequence). J gave up 6 bases and V 3 bases, and 5 bases lay outside the gene matches. The length of the CDR3 is 13 residues. CDR3 nucleotide sequence: TGTGCCAGCAGCCAGCGGGGGAGTCTCGAGCAGTACTTC. It yields the protein CASSQRGSLEQYF.

The chain carries TRBV20-1 and TRBJ1-6; 9 bases align to TRBD1. Germline CDR1 reads DFQATT; CDR2 reads SNEGSKA (reference sequence). With V trimmed by 8 bases and J by 1 base, 3 bases remained unmatched. This CDR3 is 14 amino acids long. The DNA for the CDR3 is TGCAGTCTTGACAGGGGGTCCTATAATTCACCCCTCCACTTT. Translated: CSLDRGSYNSPLHF.

This clonotype was detected many times. The chain combines TRBV7-9 with TRBJ2-5, with D unresolved. CDR1 and CDR2 (germline): SEHNR, FQNEAQ (reference sequence). V was trimmed by 1 base and J by 3 bases, leaving 6 bases between them. The length of the CDR3 is 13 residues. This CDR3 is CASSLVGEETQYF. CDR3 sequence (DNA): TGTGCCAGCAGCTTAGTTGGGGAAGAGACCCAGTACTTC.

This clonotype came up a few times. The chain has TRBV6-5 and TRBJ1-1; D call uncertain. Per the germline V gene, CDR1 is MNHEY and CDR2 is SVGAGI. V was pared by 0 bases and J by 4 bases, with 12 bases between. This CDR3 is 15 amino acids long. The CDR3 sequence: CASSYSIGQPTEAFF. CDR3 in DNA: TGTGCCAGCAGTTACTCTATTGGGCAACCCACTGAAGCTTTCTTT.

The chain links TRBV6-1 to TRBJ1-2; TRBD1 is a possible D gene (6 bases). V was pared by 0 bases and J by 4 bases, with 9 bases between. This CDR3 has 14 residues. Germline V gene lookup returns CDR1 MNHNS and CDR2 SASEGT. The CDR3 is CASSEATGGYGYTF. CDR3 DNA: TGTGCCAGCAGTGAAGCGACAGGAGGCTATGGCTACACCTTC.

This clonotype was found a few times. V usage is TRBV5-1 and J usage is TRBJ2-1; tentatively, D is TRBD2 (7 bases). V gave up 1 base and J gave up 10 bases, with 24 bases separating them. Looked up from germline, CDR1 is SGHRS and CDR2 is YFSETQ. The CDR3 contains 17 residues. CDR3 coding DNA: TGCGCCAGCAGCTTGCTAAGCGGCGGGGGCCCCCTTCGGGAGCAGTTCTTC. It encodes CASSLLSGGGPLREQFF.

Many counts were recorded for this clonotype. The chain has TRBV29-1 and TRBJ2-1; possibly TRBD1 for D (6 bases). The length of the CDR3 is 16 residues. The germline V gene has CDR1 SQVTM and CDR2 ANQGSEA. Trimming took off 3 bases at V and 0 bases at J, with 15 bases between the two ends. CDR3 loop: CSVDHGRGSSYNEQFF. The CDR3 region has the DNA TGCAGCGTTGACCACGGCAGGGGAAGCTCCTACAATGAGCAGTTCTTC.